These T cell receptor beta chains were read from a single sample in a study of CD8+CD57+ T cells in acquired aplastic anemia. TCRdb reprocessed the reads via MiXCR and lists one record per CDR3 protein. The table lists 55,000 to 80,000 distinct CDR3 sequences, approximately 50% of them singletons. Sequencing used sorted CD4+, CD8+, or CD8+CD57+ T cells (not recorded which) from PBMCs. The receptors shown here come from a human donor in good health, serving as a control. Each CDR3 is given with its conserved first and last residue. A D gene is named only where the DNA matches it firmly. Not all rows give a size; the values are once, few, many and, for expanded clones, a class.

J gene: TRBJ1-5
clone size: many
V gene: TRBV27
D gene: NA
CDR3 DNA: TGTGCCAGCAGGCCCGGACGGGAGAATCAGCCCCAGCATTTT
CDR3 protein: CASRPGRENQPQHF

J gene: TRBJ2-2
clone size: NA
V gene: TRBV6-1
D gene: NA
CDR3 DNA: TGTGCCACTTTACAGGGTACGAACACCGGGGAGCTGTTTTTT
CDR3 protein: CATLQGTNTGELFF

J gene: TRBJ2-7
clone size: many
V gene: TRBV14
D gene: NA
CDR3 DNA: TGTGCCAGCAGCCAATTAGGCACCACTTGGACCTACGAGCAGTACTTC
CDR3 protein: CASSQLGTTWTYEQYF

J gene: TRBJ2-3
clone size: NA
V gene: TRBV9
D gene: TRBD1
CDR3 DNA: TGTGCCAGCAGCGTAGAGGGGACAGGGAGCACAGATACGCAGTATTTT
CDR3 protein: CASSVEGTGSTDTQYF

J gene: TRBJ1-6
clone size: NA
V gene: TRBV24-1
D gene: NA
CDR3 DNA: TGTGCCACCAGTGAGGACGGCCTTGCCCCTAGGCCCCTCCACTTT
CDR3 protein: CATSEDGLAPRPLHF

J gene: TRBJ1-6
clone size: NA
V gene: TRBV2
D gene: TRBD1
CDR3 DNA: TGTGCCAGCAGGGGGGACAGTCGAGGATCACCCCTCCACTTT
CDR3 protein: CASRGDSRGSPLHF

J gene: TRBJ1-1
clone size: few
V gene: TRBV7-6
D gene: NA
CDR3 DNA: TGTGCCAGCAGCTTAGGGGAAACTGAAGCCTTCTTT
CDR3 protein: CASSLGETEAFF

J gene: TRBJ1-6
clone size: NA
V gene: TRBV7-9
D gene: TRBD1
CDR3 DNA: TGTGCCAGCAGCCAAACAGGGGTATCACCCCTCCACTTT
CDR3 protein: CASSQTGVSPLHF

J gene: TRBJ1-2
clone size: NA
V gene: TRBV5-6
D gene: TRBD1
CDR3 DNA: TGTGCCAGCAGCCCGGGACAGGTCCTAATCTACACCTTC
CDR3 protein: CASSPGQVLIYTF

J gene: TRBJ2-5
clone size: NA
V gene: TRBV7-9
D gene: NA
CDR3 DNA: TGTGCCAGCAACATCCGTGGAGGGGGGGAGACCCAGTACTTC
CDR3 protein: CASNIRGGGETQYF

J gene: TRBJ1-1
clone size: once
V gene: TRBV10-1
D gene: NA
CDR3 DNA: TGCGCCAGCAGTGAGTCGATATTCGGGGTCGGAACTGAAGCTTTCTTT
CDR3 protein: CASSESIFGVGTEAFF

J gene: TRBJ2-1
clone size: NA
V gene: TRBV11-2
D gene: TRBD2
CDR3 DNA: TGTGCCAGCAGCGAAACTAGCGGCTCCTACAATGAGCAGTTCTTC
CDR3 protein: CASSETSGSYNEQFF

J gene: TRBJ1-3
clone size: many
V gene: TRBV5-1
D gene: NA
CDR3 DNA: TGCGCCAGCAGCCCGGACAGCATGAGCTCTGGAAACACCATATATTTT
CDR3 protein: CASSPDSMSSGNTIYF

J gene: TRBJ2-7
clone size: many
V gene: TRBV19
D gene: NA
CDR3 DNA: TGTGCCAGTAGTGCGCAACGGCCAGGGGAGTCCTACGAGCAGTACTTC
CDR3 protein: CASSAQRPGESYEQYF

J gene: TRBJ2-7
clone size: NA
V gene: TRBV4-2
D gene: NA
CDR3 DNA: TGTGCCAGCAGCCAAGAGAAGGAAGGGGACGAGCAGTACTTC
CDR3 protein: CASSQEKEGDEQYF

J gene: TRBJ1-2
clone size: NA
V gene: TRBV5-5
D gene: NA
CDR3 DNA: TGTGCCAGCAGGATCGATCCCGCTTTTTATGGCTACACCTTC
CDR3 protein: CASRIDPAFYGYTF

J gene: TRBJ1-1
clone size: many
V gene: TRBV5-4
D gene: TRBD1
CDR3 DNA: TGTGCCAGCGACGACAGGGGCGTCACTGAAGCTTTCTTT
CDR3 protein: CASDDRGVTEAFF

J gene: TRBJ1-1
clone size: few
V gene: TRBV11-1
D gene: NA
CDR3 DNA: TGTGCCAGCAGCTTAACAGCAAGGGCAATGGGAGGTACTGAAGCTTTCTTT
CDR3 protein: CASSLTARAMGGTEAFF

J gene: TRBJ2-7
clone size: many
V gene: TRBV4-1
D gene: TRBD2
CDR3 DNA: TGCGCCAGCAGCCCTCTAGCGGGAGGCTCCGAGCAGTACTTC
CDR3 protein: CASSPLAGGSEQYF

J gene: TRBJ2-3
clone size: once
V gene: TRBV20-1
D gene: NA
CDR3 DNA: TGCAGTGCTACCTTCGCTTTGGATACGCAGTATTTT
CDR3 protein: CSATFALDTQYF

J gene: TRBJ2-7
clone size: many
V gene: TRBV11-2
D gene: NA
CDR3 DNA: TGTGCCAGCAGCTTAGGTGCCAGATCCTACGAGCAGTACTTC
CDR3 protein: CASSLGARSYEQYF

J gene: TRBJ1-4
clone size: medium-sized
V gene: TRBV2
D gene: TRBD1
CDR3 DNA: TGTGCCAGCAGTGCGACAGGGATTGTGGATGAAAAACTGTTTTTT
CDR3 protein: CASSATGIVDEKLFF

J gene: TRBJ2-2
clone size: NA
V gene: TRBV25-1
D gene: TRBD1
CDR3 DNA: TGTGCCAGCAGTGTCCGGGACAGGGGTGGGGAGCTGTTTTTT
CDR3 protein: CASSVRDRGGELFF

J gene: TRBJ2-3
clone size: few
V gene: TRBV27
D gene: TRBD2
CDR3 DNA: TGTGCCAGCAGCCACCTACTAGCGGGAGTGGGGGTGGATACGCAGTATTTT
CDR3 protein: CASSHLLAGVGVDTQYF